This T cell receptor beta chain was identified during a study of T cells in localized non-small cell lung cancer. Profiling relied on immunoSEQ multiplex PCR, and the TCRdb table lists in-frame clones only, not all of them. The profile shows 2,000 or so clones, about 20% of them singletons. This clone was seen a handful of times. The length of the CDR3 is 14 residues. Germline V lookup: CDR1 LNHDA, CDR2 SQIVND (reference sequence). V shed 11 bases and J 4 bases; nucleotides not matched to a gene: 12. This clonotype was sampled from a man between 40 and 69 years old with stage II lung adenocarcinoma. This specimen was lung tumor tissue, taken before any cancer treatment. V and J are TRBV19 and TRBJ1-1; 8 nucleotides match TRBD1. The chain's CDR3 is CAVARTGSGTEAFF. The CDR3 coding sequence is TGTGCCGTTGCCCGGACAGGGTCTGGCACTGAAGCTTTCTTT.